A selection of T cell receptor beta chains follows, all from one sample in a study of OX40 agonist ivuxolimab in advanced cancers. Profiling relied on immunoSEQ multiplex PCR, and the TCRdb table lists in-frame clones only, not all of them. The profile shows 60,000 to 75,000 clones, roughly 83% of them singletons. The starting material was CD4+ or CD8+ T cells sorted from blood, obtained in a trial of the OX40 agonist ivuxolimab. The receptors derive from an adult with an advanced solid tumor such as melanoma, head and neck, liver or kidney cancer. The CDR3 runs from the conserved cysteine through the conserved F or W. The order of the fields is V gene, clone size, J gene, D gene, CDR3 protein, CDR3 DNA. A D gene is named only where the DNA matches it firmly. Size is stated for part of the rows, as once, few or many counts, or as a class when the clone is expanded.

>TRBV10-3|-|TRBJ1-2|-
CAISESTTYGYTF
TGTGCCATCAGTGAGTCGACGACCTATGGCTACACCTTC
>TRBV19|-|TRBJ1-5|-
CASKDHSAGNQPQHF
TGTGCCAGTAAGGACCACTCAGCGGGCAATCAGCCCCAGCATTTT
>TRBV4-2|-|TRBJ2-1|TRBD2
CASSQDHFGRGGNNEQFF
TGTGCCAGCAGCCAAGATCACTTTGGGCGGGGGGGAAACAATGAGCAGTTCTTC
>TRBV5-8|once|TRBJ2-6|-
CASTPRIPGANVLTF
TGTGCCAGCACTCCACGGATCCCTGGGGCCAACGTCCTGACTTTC
>TRBV21-1|-|TRBJ2-5|-
CASSKVNRGERETQYF
TGTGCCAGCAGCAAAGTAAACAGGGGGGAGAGGGAGACCCAGTACTTC
>TRBV7-8|-|TRBJ2-7|-
CASSLAVSPGFKQYF
TGTGCCAGCAGCTTAGCAGTCAGTCCCGGGTTTAAGCAGTACTTC
>TRBV7-3|-|TRBJ1-1|-
CASSLSRRGTEAFF
TGTGCCAGCAGCTTATCACGACGGGGCACTGAAGCTTTCTTT
>TRBV7-2|-|TRBJ2-1|-
CASSQGLNAYNEQFF
TGTGCCAGCAGCCAAGGACTTAATGCCTACAATGAGCAGTTCTTC
>TRBV9|-|TRBJ1-2|-
CASSVEGGYGYTF
TGTGCCAGCAGCGTAGAAGGGGGGTATGGCTACACCTTC
>TRBV7-9|-|TRBJ1-6|-
CASSLGDDNSPLHF
TGTGCCAGCAGCTTGGGGGATGACAATTCACCCCTCCACTTT
>TRBV5-8|-|TRBJ1-3|TRBD1
CASSLRGTARGTIYF
TGTGCCAGCAGCTTGCGGGGGACAGCCCGGGGCACCATATATTTT
>TRBV2|-|TRBJ1-3|TRBD1
CASTPDRGQDTIYF
TGTGCCAGCACCCCGGACAGGGGGCAGGACACCATATATTTT
>TRBV28|-|TRBJ2-2|-
CASSLNTGELFF
TGTGCCAGCAGCCTGAACACCGGGGAGCTGTTTTTT
>TRBV18|once|TRBJ2-5|-
CASSPLAETQYF
TGTGCCAGCTCACCACTCGCAGAGACCCAGTACTTC
>TRBV28|-|TRBJ2-7|TRBD2
CASSLLLAGGPGEQYF
TGTGCCAGCAGTTTATTGCTAGCGGGGGGCCCGGGCGAGCAGTACTTC
>TRBV30|-|TRBJ2-1|TRBD2
CAWTRSRTSGRSVIF
TGTGCCTGGACGAGGTCCCGGACTAGCGGGAGGTCCGTGATCTTC
>TRBV11-2|-|TRBJ2-1|-
CASSLVQINEQFF
TGTGCCAGCAGCTTAGTTCAGATAAATGAGCAGTTCTTC
>TRBV27|-|TRBJ1-1|-
CASSLSPGRNTEAFF
TGTGCCAGCAGTTTATCGCCAGGGCGGAACACTGAAGCTTTCTTT
>TRBV30|few|TRBJ1-5|-
CAWSVYNDQPQHF
TGTGCCTGGAGTGTATATAATGATCAGCCCCAGCATTTT
>TRBV5-1|-|TRBJ2-1|TRBD1
CASSWTTGDNEQFF
TGCGCCAGCAGCTGGACGACAGGGGACAATGAGCAGTTCTTC
>TRBV29-1|-|TRBJ2-2|-
CSVELAPGELFF
TGCAGCGTTGAGCTCGCTCCCGGGGAGCTGTTTTTT
>TRBV18|-|TRBJ2-1|TRBD2
CASSPDSGSYNEQFF
TGTGCCAGCTCACCGGATAGCGGGAGTTACAATGAGCAGTTCTTC
>TRBV19|-|TRBJ2-7|TRBD1
CASSIRGTGYEQYF
TGTGCCAGTAGTATTCGCGGGACAGGGTACGAGCAGTACTTC
>TRBV11-1|-|TRBJ2-1|-
CASSRTVYNEQFF
TGTGCCAGCAGCAGGACAGTTTACAATGAGCAGTTCTTC
>TRBV9|-|TRBJ2-2|-
CASSVQGSTGELFF
TGTGCCAGCAGCGTACAGGGAAGCACCGGGGAGCTGTTTTTT
>TRBV6-5|-|TRBJ1-5|TRBD1
CASRPTTGGNQPQHF
TGTGCCAGCAGACCAACTACAGGGGGCAACCAGCCCCAGCATTTT
>TRBV9|-|TRBJ2-2|TRBD2
CASSPRGGGNTGELFF
TGTGCCAGCAGCCCTCGGGGGGGTGGAAACACCGGGGAGCTGTTTTTT
>TRBV13|-|TRBJ2-1|TRBD2
CASSSEAGGPQFF
TGTGCCAGCAGCTCTGAGGCGGGAGGGCCTCAGTTCTTC
>TRBV7-8|-|TRBJ2-1|TRBD2
CASSLLGGSGSSNEQFF
TGTGCCAGCAGCCTACTCGGTGGTAGCGGGAGTTCCAATGAGCAGTTCTTC